This TCR beta chain was profiled in a study of radiotherapy plus CTLA-4 blockade in lung cancer. Overall study context: An objective response was seen in about 17% of patients, and disease control in around 33%. Findings and caveats of the study: Among blood TCR repertoires after radiotherapy plus ipilimumab, tumor-derived clones expanded. The best predictor of response was reported to be early blood T cell clone dynamics, with interferon-beta.

The study treated chemo-refractory metastatic non-small-cell lung cancer patients with focal radiation plus ipilimumab CTLA-4 blockade. Germline V CDR1 and CDR2: MNHEY, SVGAGI. The ends were cut back, 4 bases at V and 5 bases at J, with 20 bases in the middle. This CDR3 is built from 16 residues. Clones were read by immunoSEQ multiplex PCR, and TCRdb kept only the in-frame ones, dropping some. Of some 50,000 clones in the sample, roughly three quarters were seen once. This clone was counted only a few times. Its antigen is currently unknown. The sequences come from peripheral blood, collected from a patient treated with radiotherapy plus ipilimumab. The receptor was isolated from a human donor with non-small cell lung cancer who had stable disease on radiotherapy plus ipilimumab. This chain joins TRBV6-5 and TRBJ1-1; D not resolved. The CDR3 DNA sequence: TGTGCCAGCAGTTCTCATGCCCGGAATAGGGAGACTGAAGCTTTCTTT. Residues: CASSSHARNRETEAFF.